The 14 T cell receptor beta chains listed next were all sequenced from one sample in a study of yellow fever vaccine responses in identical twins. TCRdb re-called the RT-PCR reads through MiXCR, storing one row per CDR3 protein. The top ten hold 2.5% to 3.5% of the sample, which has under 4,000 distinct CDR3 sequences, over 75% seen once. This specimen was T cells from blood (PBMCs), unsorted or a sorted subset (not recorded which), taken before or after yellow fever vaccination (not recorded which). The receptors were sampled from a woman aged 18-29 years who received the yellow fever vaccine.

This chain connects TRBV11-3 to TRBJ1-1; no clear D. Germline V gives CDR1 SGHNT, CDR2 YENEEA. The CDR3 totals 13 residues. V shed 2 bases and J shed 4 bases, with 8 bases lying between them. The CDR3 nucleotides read TGTGCCAGCAGCTTAATACGGGGCACTGAAGCTTTCTTT. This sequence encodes CASSLIRGTEAFF.

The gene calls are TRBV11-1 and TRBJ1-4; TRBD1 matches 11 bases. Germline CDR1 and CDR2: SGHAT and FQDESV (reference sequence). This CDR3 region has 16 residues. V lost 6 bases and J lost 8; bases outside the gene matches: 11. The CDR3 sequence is CASRGQGGVSGEKLFF. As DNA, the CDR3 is TGTGCCAGCAGGGGACAGGGGGGAGTCTCGGGCGAAAAACTGTTTTTT.

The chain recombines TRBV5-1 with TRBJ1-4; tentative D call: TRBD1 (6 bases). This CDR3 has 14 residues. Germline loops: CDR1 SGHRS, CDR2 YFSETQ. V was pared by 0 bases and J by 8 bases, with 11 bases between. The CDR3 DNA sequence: TGCGCCAGCAGCTTGGGGGGGACAATCGAAAAACTGTTTTTT. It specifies CASSLGGTIEKLFF.

CDR3: CASSTQRGGTGELFF. The CDR3 DNA follows: TGCGCCAGCAGCACGCAGCGGGGGGGCACCGGGGAGCTGTTTTTT. The gene calls are TRBV4-1 and TRBJ2-2; TRBD2 matches at 10 bases. The germline V gene has CDR1 MGHRA and CDR2 YSYEKL. The trim removed 5 bases at V and 4 bases at J, leaving 4 bases unmatched. This CDR3 contains 15 residues.

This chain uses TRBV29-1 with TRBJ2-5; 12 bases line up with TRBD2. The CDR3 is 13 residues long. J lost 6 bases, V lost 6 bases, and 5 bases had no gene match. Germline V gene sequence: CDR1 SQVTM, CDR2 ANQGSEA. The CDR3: CSVGLAGYQTQYF. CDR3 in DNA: TGCAGCGTAGGACTAGCGGGATATCAGACCCAGTACTTC.

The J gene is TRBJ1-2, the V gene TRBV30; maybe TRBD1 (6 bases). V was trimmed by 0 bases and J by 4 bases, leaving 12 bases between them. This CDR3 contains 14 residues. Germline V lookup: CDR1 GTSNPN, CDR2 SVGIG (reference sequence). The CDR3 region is CAWSVTGNPYGYTF. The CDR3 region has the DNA TGTGCCTGGAGTGTAACAGGGAACCCCTATGGCTACACCTTC.

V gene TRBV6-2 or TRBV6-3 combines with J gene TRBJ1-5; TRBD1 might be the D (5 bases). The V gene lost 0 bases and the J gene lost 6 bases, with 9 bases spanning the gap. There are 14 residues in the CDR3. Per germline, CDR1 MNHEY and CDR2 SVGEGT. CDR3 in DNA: TGTGCCAGCAGTTACTCGGAAGGGGTTCAGCCCCAGCATTTT. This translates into CASSYSEGVQPQHF.

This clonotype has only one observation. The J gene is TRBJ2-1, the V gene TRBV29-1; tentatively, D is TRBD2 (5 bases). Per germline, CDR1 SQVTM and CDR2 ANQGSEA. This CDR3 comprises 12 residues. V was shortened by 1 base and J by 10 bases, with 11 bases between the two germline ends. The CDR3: CSVEALQREQFF. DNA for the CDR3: TGCAGCGTTGAAGCGCTCCAGCGGGAGCAGTTCTTC.

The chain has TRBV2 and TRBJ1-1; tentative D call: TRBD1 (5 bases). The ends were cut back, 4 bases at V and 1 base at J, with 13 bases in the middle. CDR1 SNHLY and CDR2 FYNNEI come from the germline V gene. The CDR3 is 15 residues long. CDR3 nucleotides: TGTGCCAGCAGTGTACCGGGACGTTCGAACACTGAAGCTTTCTTT. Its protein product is CASSVPGRSNTEAFF.

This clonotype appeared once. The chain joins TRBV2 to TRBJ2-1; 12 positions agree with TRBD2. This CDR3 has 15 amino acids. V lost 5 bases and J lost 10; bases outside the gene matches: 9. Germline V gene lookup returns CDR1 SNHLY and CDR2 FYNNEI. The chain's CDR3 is CASSSSTSGGREQFF. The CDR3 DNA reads TGTGCCAGCAGTTCCTCGACTAGCGGGGGCCGGGAGCAGTTCTTC.

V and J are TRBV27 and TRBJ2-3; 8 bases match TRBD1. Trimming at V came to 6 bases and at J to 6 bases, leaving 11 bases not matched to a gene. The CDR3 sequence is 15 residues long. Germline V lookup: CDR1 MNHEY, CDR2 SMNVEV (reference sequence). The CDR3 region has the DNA TGTGCCAGCAGAGACCAGACAGGGGACAGGGATACGCAGTATTTT. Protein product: CASRDQTGDRDTQYF.

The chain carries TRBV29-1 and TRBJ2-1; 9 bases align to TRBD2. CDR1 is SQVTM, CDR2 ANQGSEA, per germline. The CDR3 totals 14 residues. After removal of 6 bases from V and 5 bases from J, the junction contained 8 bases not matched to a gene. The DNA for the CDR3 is TGCAGCGTGACAAGGACTAGCGCTAACAATGAGCAGTTCTTC. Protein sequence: CSVTRTSANNEQFF.

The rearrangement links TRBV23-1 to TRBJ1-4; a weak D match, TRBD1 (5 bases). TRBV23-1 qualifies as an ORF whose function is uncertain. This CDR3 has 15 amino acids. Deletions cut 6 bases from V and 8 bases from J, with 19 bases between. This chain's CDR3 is CASSPWTSRREKLFF. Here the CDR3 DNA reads TGCGCCAGCAGCCCTTGGACATCCCGGAGGGAAAAACTGTTTTTT.

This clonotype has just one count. This chain's CDR3 is CATSATGGTDTQYF. DNA of the CDR3: TGTGCCACCAGCGCGACGGGGGGCACAGATACGCAGTATTTT. The chain links TRBV15 to TRBJ2-3; weak D call: TRBD2 (6 bases). V was trimmed by 5 bases and J by 1 base, leaving 10 bases between them. Germline-derived CDR1 and CDR2 are LNHNV and YYDKDF (reference sequence). This CDR3 is 14 amino acids long.